Reported below is one T cell receptor beta chain. Its antigen is as yet unknown. Deletions cut 4 bases from V and 2 bases from J, with 11 bases between. There are 14 residues in the CDR3. Germline lookup yields CDR1 LGHNA and CDR2 YSLEER. This specimen belongs to a study of cytomegalovirus exposure and HLA in healthy donors. Overall study findings and caveats: Reportedly, fewer N-insertions than the roughly 700-donor mean appeared in an Asian-associated ancestry cluster in a later analysis. Investigators reported fewer than 200 TCR beta chains as tied to cytomegalovirus.

Primers: 60 Vbeta forward and 13 Jbeta reverse. Measured with immunoSEQ multiplex PCR; TCRdb has only the in-frame clones, and not every one. This table holds 100,000 to 150,000 clones, 74% found once. The specimen was PBMCs. The V call is TRBV4-3, the J call TRBJ2-5, with D possibly being TRBD2 (5 bases). This clonotype originated in a woman aged 50 to 60 in good health and CMV-seropositive. CDR3 nucleotide sequence: TGCGCCAGCAGCCGAGGACTGGTACAAGAGACCCAGTACTTC. Translating it yields CASSRGLVQETQYF.